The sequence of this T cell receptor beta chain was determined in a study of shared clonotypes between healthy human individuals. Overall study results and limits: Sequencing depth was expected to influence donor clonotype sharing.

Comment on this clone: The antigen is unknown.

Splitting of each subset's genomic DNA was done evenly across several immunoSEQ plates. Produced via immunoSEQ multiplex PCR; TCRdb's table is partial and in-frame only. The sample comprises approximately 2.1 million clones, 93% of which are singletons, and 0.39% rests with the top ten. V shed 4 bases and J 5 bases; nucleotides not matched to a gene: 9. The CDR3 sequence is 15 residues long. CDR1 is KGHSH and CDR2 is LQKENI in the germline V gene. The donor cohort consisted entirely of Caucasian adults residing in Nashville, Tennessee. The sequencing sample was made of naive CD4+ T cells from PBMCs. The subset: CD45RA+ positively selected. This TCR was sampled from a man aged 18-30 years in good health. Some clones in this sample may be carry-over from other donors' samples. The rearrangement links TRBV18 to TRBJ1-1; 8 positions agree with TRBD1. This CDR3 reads CASSLQQGVGTEAFF. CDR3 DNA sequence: TGTGCCAGCTCACTACAACAGGGGGTAGGGACTGAAGCTTTCTTT.